Listed below are T cell receptor beta chains from one sample, sequenced in a study of blood T cells in healthy people across ages. Using its own MiXCR run on the 5' RACE reads, TCRdb lists one record per CDR3 protein. The sample consists of roughly 1.5 million distinct CDR3 sequences, roughly 43% of them appearing once. The sample consisted of blood. These receptors were obtained from a woman younger than 30 in good health. Both conserved end residues are part of each CDR3. D genes are given only for firm matches. Size is omitted from some rows. Given values are once, few, many or a class for expanded clones.

cdr3_length	v_call	d_call	clone_size	j_call	cdr3_nt	cdr3_aa
13	TRBV7-9	.	.	TRBJ2-7	TGTGCCAGCAGCTCGCCGGGACAATTCGAGCAGTACTTC	CASSSPGQFEQYF
14	TRBV29-1	.	few	TRBJ2-5	TGCAGCGTTGGACCGATGAATAACCAAGAGACCCAGTACTTC	CSVGPMNNQETQYF
16	TRBV9	TRBD2	.	TRBJ2-7	TGTGCCAGCAGCACACACGGACTAGCGGGAGGCTACGAGCAGTACTTC	CASSTHGLAGGYEQYF
15	TRBV7-8	.	few	TRBJ1-1	TGTGCCAGCAGCTTATACGAGTCCACGAACACTGAAGCTTTCTTT	CASSLYESTNTEAFF
15	TRBV29-1	.	.	TRBJ2-5	TGCAGCGCCGGCCGCCTCCTAGCGACCCAAGAGACCCAGTACTTC	CSAGRLLATQETQYF
16	TRBV20-1	TRBD2	.	TRBJ2-1	TGCAGTGCTAGAGTTAGAGCGGGAGAGCGCTACAATGAGCAGTTCTTC	CSARVRAGERYNEQFF
12	TRBV20-1	.	.	TRBJ1-2	TGCAGTGCTGGTAGCAGGGGTTATGGCTACACCTTC	CSAGSRGYGYTF
14	TRBV4-3	TRBD2	.	TRBJ2-1	TGCGCCAGCAGCCCCCGCGAACTAGCGGGAGAGCAGTTCTTC	CASSPRELAGEQFF
15	TRBV6-2/TRBV6-3	.	.	TRBJ2-2	TGTGCCAGCAAGCTTTCAGGGTTGAACACCGGGGAGCTGTTTTTT	CASKLSGLNTGELFF
15	TRBV12-3/TRBV12-4	.	.	TRBJ1-2	TGTGCCAGCAGTTTAAGGCCAGCAAATGGCTATGGCTACACCTTC	CASSLRPANGYGYTF
12	TRBV7-2	.	.	TRBJ2-7	TGTGCCAGCAGCTTAGGCAGAGGGTCGCAGTACTTC	CASSLGRGSQYF
15	TRBV7-9	.	once	TRBJ2-2	TGTGCCAGCAGCTTACAGACAGGGAACACCGGGGAGCTGTTTTTT	CASSLQTGNTGELFF
14	TRBV9	.	.	TRBJ2-1	TGTGCCAGCAGCGTGTTCCTGTATGGCAATGAGCAGTTCTTC	CASSVFLYGNEQFF
16	TRBV27	.	.	TRBJ2-6	TGTGCCAGCAAGAAATCGGTGGACTCTGGGGCCAACGTCCTGACTTTC	CASKKSVDSGANVLTF
13	TRBV7-8	.	.	TRBJ1-3	TGTGCCAGCAGCGAGGGACTGGGAAACACCATATATTTT	CASSEGLGNTIYF
13	TRBV7-2	TRBD2	.	TRBJ2-7	TGTGCCAGCAGCTTAGGACTAGCGGGGTCCCAGTACTTC	CASSLGLAGSQYF
12	TRBV2	.	.	TRBJ2-1	TGTGCCAGCACCCCATGGAGGAATGAGCAGTTCTTC	CASTPWRNEQFF
17	TRBV4-3	.	few	TRBJ1-6	TGCGCCAGCAGCCAAGACGGCGGGGTGATAGATAATTCACCCCTCCACTTT	CASSQDGGVIDNSPLHF
15	TRBV14	TRBD1	.	TRBJ1-2	TGTGCCAGCAGCCAAGAGACAGGGATCTACTATGGCTACACCTTC	CASSQETGIYYGYTF
16	TRBV6-5	.	few	TRBJ1-6	TGTGCCAGCAGTTACTCGAATCAGGGTGATAATTCACCCCTCCACTTT	CASSYSNQGDNSPLHF
14	TRBV29-1	.	few	TRBJ2-1	TGCAGCGTTGAATTTCGCGGGTTCGACAATGAGCAGTTCTTC	CSVEFRGFDNEQFF
15	TRBV7-8	.	.	TRBJ2-7	TGTGCCAGCAGCCTATGGGCCCGGAGCTCCTACGAGCAGTACTTC	CASSLWARSSYEQYF
15	TRBV20-1	TRBD2	.	TRBJ2-4	TGCAGTGCTGACGGACTAGCGGGAGGGCCAAGCATTCAGTACTTC	CSADGLAGGPSIQYF
15	TRBV4-1	.	.	TRBJ1-2	TGCGCCAGCAGCCACCCACAGGGAACTAACTATGGCTACACCTTC	CASSHPQGTNYGYTF
14	TRBV29-1	TRBD1	.	TRBJ1-2	TGCAGCGTAGCCCCCCGACAGGGATGGGATGGCTACACCTTC	CSVAPRQGWDGYTF